This paragraph reports one T cell receptor beta chain. This receptor's antigen is unknown. Since the CDR3 does not end with the conserved phenylalanine or tryptophan, this likely comes from a read error. The data originate from a study of molecular identifiers for immune sequencing clone quantification (dated by TCRdb to 2016 to 2019). Background for the entire study: For a replicate experiment, RNA from approximately 20,000 or 100,000 naive CD8 T cells was divided into five aliquots, of which four were sequenced. The study was a methods study using CD8 T cells to benchmark molecular-identifier clustering-based TCR repertoire sequencing (MIDCIRS) and TCR RNA copy counting.

What the study reported, not specific to this receptor: Modeling indicated around 3.2 TCR RNA copies recovered per cell, compared with roughly 9.7 by digital PCR, which implies a capture efficiency of about 31%. Spiked-in Jurkat TCR RNA equivalent to a single cell was reported to be detectable even among 750,000 to 1,000,000 naive CD8 T cells. Spiked-in Jurkat TCR RNA (approximately 9 copies' worth), which is not part of the donor repertoire, was contained in the naive libraries. Highly expanded clone sizes could be underestimated if identical TCR molecules share a barcode. When barcode sub-clustering was not used, chimeric consensus sequences inflated TCR diversity, with chimeras reaching as high as 47%. Clones above 20 RNA copies held over 97% of molecules in CMV-specific effector cells but under 1% in naive cells.

Libraries were made using PCR. Sequencing used an Illumina HiSeq 4000. Bulk TCR libraries were generated as previously described, with the TCR primers listed in Table S5 used. Purification of total RNA was performed with the Qiagen AllPrep DNA/RNA kit. Before analysis, reads from multiple sequencing runs of one library were combined. In the original analysis: Reads were retained only if an exact TCR constant sequence was present, and the retained reads were trimmed to 150 nt and grouped according to their 12-nt molecular barcodes. Reads in each barcode group were sub-clustered using a 15% Levenshtein threshold, and a quality-weighted consensus sequence was built for each RNA molecule. Non-functional sequences were excluded, and lower-count sequences lying one edit away from another sequence were also excluded. Barcode sub-clusters with fewer than 20% of the maximum read count were removed, based on fitting two negative binomial distributions. TCRdb reran the public reads through fastp at Q25 and MiXCR, keeping productive beta chains. Every entry covers one CDR3 protein and lists the most common genes and DNA from its rows. Clone size and V and J calls follow TCRdb, not the original study. The sample data list under 650,000 distinct CDR3 sequences, and about 20% of these were observed just once. The ten largest make up approximately 0.9% of the sample.

The germline V gene specifies MGHRA as CDR1 and YSYEKL as CDR2. V loses 3 bases, J loses 3 bases, and the germline ends lie 9 bases apart. The CDR3 totals 13 residues, both ends included. The CDR3 DNA has 39 bases and is translated from base 1. Libraries of naive CD8 T cells were built from around 20,000 to 990,000 sorted cells, with 10%, 30% or 50% of the purified RNA used. Naive CD8 T cells were FACS-sorted as CD8+CD4-CCR7+CD45RA+ on a BD FACSAria II into RLT Plus buffer. Around 10 TCR copies' worth of Jurkat RNA were spiked into roughly 17,000-1,100,000 naive CD8 T cell samples to test detection sensitivity. CD8 T cells were enriched using RosetteSep CD8+ T Cell Enrichment Cocktail and Ficoll-Paque, and the enriched cells then underwent ACK red cell lysis.

The chain joins TRBV4-1 to TRBJ2-7; TRBD2 could be the D gene, as 6 bases match. The specimen sequenced was naive CD8+ T cells from blood, with Jurkat cell RNA spiked in. The sample's cell subset or site label is to be understood as: FACS-sorted CD8+CD4-CCR7+CD45RA+ naive T cells. The sequence was obtained from a human donor in good health. Some libraries in this study had Jurkat cell RNA spiked in. Here is the DNA: TGCGCCAGCAGCCAGGGACTGAACTACGAGCAGTACTAC. It specifies CASSQGLNYEQYY.